One and the same sample provided the 27 T cell receptor beta chains below, sequenced in a study of T cell repertoires in cytomegalovirus infection. For these TCRs, the target antigens are not known. TCRdb re-called the reads through MiXCR, storing one row per CDR3 protein. The table has approximately 470,000 distinct CDR3 sequences, about 42% seen once. This material consisted of cultured PBMCs, taken from culture after CMV antigen stimulation. The receptors were gathered from a human donor in good health (CMV status not recorded). Some clones in this sample may be carry-over from other donors' samples.

The genes are TRBV7-2 and TRBJ2-5; 8 nucleotides match TRBD2. The trim removed 7 bases at V and 5 bases at J, leaving 9 bases unmatched. The CDR3 spans 14 residues. Germline V gives CDR1 SGHTA, CDR2 FQGNSA. The CDR3 nucleotides read TGTGCCAGCAAGGACGGGCGGGGGGCGGAGACCCAGTACTTC. Its protein product is CASKDGRGAETQYF.

This clonotype was seen once. V and J are TRBV12-3 or TRBV12-4 and TRBJ2-7; weak D call: TRBD2 (5 bases). Trimming took 1 base from V and 9 from J, leaving 25 bases between them. This CDR3 is 17 amino acids long. In DNA form, the CDR3 reads TGTGCCAGCAGTTTAGTTAGGATCTTGGGAGAGTTAGGCGTGCAGTACTTC. It specifies CASSLVRILGELGVQYF.

The chain is built from TRBV5-4 and TRBJ2-3, with no clear D. Between the trimmed V and J ends, which lost 4 bases and 1 base, there was a span of 10 bases. CDR1 is SGHNT, CDR2 YYREEE, per germline (reference sequence). CDR3 length: 14 residues. CDR3 DNA sequence: TGTGCCAGCAGCACCTCCTGGGGCACAGATACGCAGTATTTT. It is translated as CASSTSWGTDTQYF.

The chain combines TRBV4-3 with TRBJ2-7; D is unclear. Looked up from germline, CDR1 is LGHNA and CDR2 is YSLEER. V was pared by 1 base and J by 3 bases, with 7 bases between. This CDR3 has 13 amino acids. In nucleotides, the CDR3 is TGCGCCAGCAGCCAAGGACACAGCTACGAGCAGTACTTC. Its translation is CASSQGHSYEQYF.

This clonotype was counted only a few times. V gene TRBV15 combines with J gene TRBJ2-7; D perhaps matches TRBD1 (6 bases). V lost 0 bases and J 4 bases, leaving 13 bases between the germline ends. The length of the CDR3 is 15 residues. Per germline, CDR1 LNHNV and CDR2 YYDKDF (reference sequence). The CDR3 is CATSRDVGASYEQYF. The CDR3 DNA reads as TGTGCCACCAGCAGAGATGTGGGGGCTTCTTACGAGCAGTACTTC.

This clonotype has only one observation. The chain combines TRBV4-1 with TRBJ1-2; D gene uncertain. CDR1 is MGHRA and CDR2 is YSYEKL in the germline V gene. There are 15 residues in the CDR3. V lost 0 bases and J 3 bases, leaving 11 bases between the germline ends. The CDR3 spells CASSQESDGYYGYTF. In DNA, the CDR3 is TGCGCCAGCAGCCAAGAATCGGACGGATACTATGGCTACACCTTC.

This clonotype was found a few times. This chain joins TRBV7-2 and TRBJ2-1; 8 bases are a match to TRBD1. The V and J ends lost 5 bases and 4 bases, in that order; junction bases with no gene match: 4. The CDR3 has 14 amino acids. Germline CDR1 and CDR2: SGHTA and FQGNSA. The CDR3: CASSTDRGYNEQFF. Here the CDR3 DNA reads TGTGCCAGCAGCACTGACAGGGGTTACAATGAGCAGTTCTTC.

V is TRBV12-3 or TRBV12-4 and J is TRBJ2-3; D remains unclear. The CDR3 totals 14 residues. V gave up 5 bases and J gave up 2 bases, with 11 bases separating them. The CDR3 DNA follows: TGTGCCAGCAGTCCTAGTGCCATCACAGATACGCAGTATTTT. Protein sequence: CASSPSAITDTQYF.

The rearrangement links TRBV2 to TRBJ1-2; D uncertain. Germline V CDR1 and CDR2: SNHLY, FYNNEI. The CDR3 runs 13 residues. With 8 bases removed from V and 1 base from J, the gap between germline ends came to 11 bases. CDR3 protein: CASRAEGNYGYTF. In DNA, the CDR3 is TGTGCCAGCCGAGCCGAGGGTAACTATGGCTACACCTTC. The full variable domain, in which reference TRBV2 and TRBJ1-2 provide the parts outside the CDR3, is EPEVTQTPSHQVTQMGQEVILRCVPISNHLYFYWYRQILGQKVEFLVSFYNNEISEKSEIFDDQFSVERPDGSNFTLKIRSTKLEDSAMYFCASRAEGNYGYTFGSGTRLTVV.

This clonotype was seen a few times. The rearrangement uses TRBV12-3 or TRBV12-4 and TRBJ2-2, with D hard to call. CDR3 size: 12 residues. V lost 3 bases and J 3 bases, leaving 2 bases between the germline ends. The chain's CDR3 is CASSFDTGELFF. The CDR3 nucleotides are TGTGCCAGCAGTTTCGACACCGGGGAGCTGTTTTTT.

The sample holds one count of this clonotype. The genes are TRBV18 and TRBJ1-5; 10 bases are shared with TRBD1. With V trimmed by 5 bases and J by 2 bases, 9 bases remained unmatched. This CDR3 has 17 residues. In germline, CDR1 is KGHSH, CDR2 LQKENI. The CDR3 reads CASSLTGTGVGNQPQHF. The CDR3, as DNA: TGTGCCAGCTCATTAACCGGGACAGGGGTCGGCAATCAGCCCCAGCATTTT.

The chain combines TRBV6-8 with TRBJ2-1; TRBD2 aligns across 9 bases. CDR3 length: 17 residues. V lost 8 bases and J lost 6; bases outside the gene matches: 17. CDR1 and CDR2 from the germline V gene are MNHGY and SAAAGT. The CDR3 reads CASSSGTSISVRNEQFF. CDR3 coding DNA: TGTGCCAGCTCCTCCGGGACTAGCATCTCTGTCCGCAATGAGCAGTTCTTC.

The V and J genes are TRBV5-1 and TRBJ1-2; tentative D call: TRBD1 (5 bases). Germline lookup yields CDR1 SGHRS and CDR2 YFSETQ. CDR3 size: 16 residues. Trimming removed 4 bases at V and 4 bases at J, with 20 bases between. The CDR3 DNA sequence: TGCGCCAGCAGCCCCGGACACTATTACACCTTCTATGGCTACACCTTC. Translating it yields CASSPGHYYTFYGYTF. Using reference TRBV5-1 and TRBJ1-2 for the parts outside the CDR3, the full variable domain is KAGVTQTPRYLIKTRGQQVTLSCSPISGHRSVSWYQQTPGQGLQFLFEYFSETQRNKGNFPGRFSGRQFSNSRSEMNVSTLELGDSALYLCASSPGHYYTFYGYTFGSGTRLTVV.

J is TRBJ2-7 and V is TRBV7-2; TRBD1 might be the D (6 bases). The ends were cut back, 7 bases at V and 3 bases at J, with 13 bases in the middle. This CDR3 contains 13 residues. Germline V gene lookup returns CDR1 SGHTA and CDR2 FQGNSA. CDR3 region: CASTPTGNYEQYF. In DNA, the CDR3 is TGTGCCAGCACCCCAACAGGGAACTACGAGCAGTACTTC.

The rearrangement uses TRBV10-3 and TRBJ1-2; possibly TRBD1 for D (5 bases). Germline V gives CDR1 ENHRY, CDR2 SYGVKD. The CDR3 totals 14 residues. The ends were cut back, 2 bases at V and 3 bases at J, with 10 bases in the middle. The CDR3 loop reads CAISEGGLYYGYTF. The CDR3 nucleotides read TGTGCCATCAGTGAGGGGGGATTGTACTATGGCTACACCTTC.

The sample holds a few counts of this clonotype. The chain couples TRBV7-8 to TRBJ2-1; TRBD2 might be the D (5 bases). CDR1 is SGHVS and CDR2 is FQNEAQ in the germline V gene. There are 11 residues in the CDR3. The ends were cut back, 0 bases at V and 11 bases at J, with 5 bases in the middle. The CDR3 here is CASSLAGKQFF. As DNA, the CDR3 is TGTGCCAGCAGCTTAGCCGGGAAGCAGTTCTTC.

The rearrangement links TRBV11-2 to TRBJ2-7, with TRBD2 identical over 8 bases. The CDR3 has 16 residues. The germline V gene has CDR1 SGHAT and CDR2 FQNNGV. Trimming removed 1 base from V and 2 bases from J; junction bases left unmatched: 7. CDR3: CASSLGMGTRPYEQYF. As DNA, the CDR3 is TGTGCCAGCAGCTTAGGGATGGGGACTAGGCCCTACGAGCAGTACTTC. Looking up the rest from reference TRBV11-2 and TRBJ2-7 gives the full variable domain: EAGVAQSPRYKIIEKRQSVAFWCNPISGHATLYWYQQILGQGPKLLIQFQNNGVVDDSQLPKDRFSAERLKGVDSTLKIQPAKLEDSAVYLCASSLGMGTRPYEQYFGPGTRLTVT.

The chain recombines TRBV3-1 with TRBJ2-5, with D possibly TRBD2 on 6 matching bases. Trimming shortened V by 4 bases and J by 5 bases, and 14 bases separated the two germline ends. CDR1 and CDR2 (germline): LGHDT, YNNKEL (reference sequence). The CDR3 loop spans 14 amino acids. The CDR3 DNA follows: TGTGCCAGCAGCCCGGGACTTTATCCGGAGACCCAGTACTTC. This codes for CASSPGLYPETQYF.

This clonotype occurred a few times. V gene TRBV7-6 combines with J gene TRBJ2-3; no clear D. Looked up from germline, CDR1 is SGHVS and CDR2 is FNYEAQ. V was cut by 7 bases and J by 1 base, with 12 bases left in between. The CDR3 runs 14 residues. The CDR3 DNA sequence: TGTGCCAGCACCCCATCCTGGGGCACAGATACGCAGTATTTT. It is translated as CASTPSWGTDTQYF.

The rearrangement uses TRBV14 and TRBJ2-1; D is unresolved. This CDR3 comprises 16 residues. Germline assignment: CDR1 SGHDN and CDR2 FVKESK. V shed 4 bases and J shed 2 bases, with 15 bases lying between them. CDR3 in DNA: TGTGCCAGCAGCCGTTACCGGCTACCCCCCTACAATGAGCAGTTCTTC. It yields the protein CASSRYRLPPYNEQFF.

This clonotype was found many times. This chain uses TRBV7-2 with TRBJ2-5; D is possibly TRBD1 (5 bases). CDR1 SGHTA and CDR2 FQGNSA come from the germline V gene. The germline V and J ends were trimmed by 7 bases and 1 base, with 22 bases remaining between them. This CDR3 contains 17 residues. The CDR3: CASNQFGHKRTQETQYF. CDR3 coding DNA: TGTGCCAGCAATCAGTTTGGACACAAAAGGACCCAAGAGACCCAGTACTTC.

V is TRBV20-1 and J is TRBJ2-1; 13 positions agree with TRBD2. CDR1 is DFQATT, CDR2 SNEGSKA, per germline (reference sequence). The V and J ends lost 8 bases and 0 bases, in that order; junction bases with no gene match: 13. The CDR3 is 18 amino acids. The CDR3 sequence is CSPRTGTSGVSSYNEQFF. CDR3 DNA sequence: TGCAGTCCAAGAACTGGGACTAGCGGGGTTAGCTCCTACAATGAGCAGTTCTTC.

V and J are TRBV19 and TRBJ2-7; a weak D match, TRBD1 (7 bases). In germline, CDR1 is LNHDA, CDR2 SQIVND (reference sequence). CDR3 length: 16 residues. V was shortened by 5 bases and J by 1 base, with 18 bases between the two germline ends. CDR3: CASSHLAGQRSYEQYF. The CDR3 nucleotides are TGTGCCAGTAGTCACTTGGCGGGACAGAGGTCCTACGAGCAGTACTTC.

V and J are TRBV10-3 and TRBJ2-1; D might be TRBD2 (6 bases). CDR1 ENHRY and CDR2 SYGVKD come from the germline V gene. The CDR3 runs 13 residues. Deletions cut 8 bases from V and 0 bases from J, with 8 bases between. In DNA form, the CDR3 reads TGTGCCATCGGCGGGAACTCCTACAATGAGCAGTTCTTC. Translation gives CAIGGNSYNEQFF.

This clonotype was counted a few times. The chain couples TRBV18 to TRBJ1-1, with D hard to call. Germline values: CDR1 KGHSH, CDR2 LQKENI. V lost 3 bases and J 5 bases, leaving 13 bases between the germline ends. This CDR3 spans 14 amino acids. CDR3: CASSPPAGGTEAFF. The CDR3 region has the DNA TGTGCCAGCTCACCCCCCGCGGGAGGGACTGAAGCTTTCTTT.

CDR3: CASSLVPDYGYTF. DNA for the CDR3: TGTGCCAGCAGTTTAGTTCCGGACTATGGCTACACCTTC. V usage is TRBV28 and J usage is TRBJ1-2; D ambiguous. This CDR3 comprises 13 residues. Germline V gene sequence: CDR1 MDHEN, CDR2 SYDVKM. V lost 2 bases and J 3 bases, leaving 7 bases between the germline ends.

This clonotype was found a few times. Germline and junction disagree at one end, which may indicate a read error. The chain is built from TRBV7-2 and TRBJ2-1; possibly TRBD1 or TRBD2 for D (5 bases each). The CDR3 has 15 residues. Germline V gene data show CDR1 as SGHTA and CDR2 as FQGNSA. CDR3 sequence: CASRLGAGVYNEQFF. CDR3 DNA: TGTGCCAGCAGATTAGGGGCGGGCGTTTACAATGAGCAGTTCTTC.